Listed below are T cell receptor beta chains from one sample, sequenced in a study of blood T cell repertoires in COVID-19. Profiled with immunoSEQ multiplex PCR; TCRdb holds only in-frame clones, not every one. The top ten clones hold 2.5% to 3.5% of a sample with about 290,000 clones, 86% of them seen once. Sequencing was done on a sample of peripheral blood. The receptor set was obtained from a woman in her twenties or thirties with active or convalescent COVID-19. Each CDR3 is given with its conserved first and last residue. Each record gives: V gene, J gene, D gene, clone size, CDR3 protein, CDR3 DNA. A D gene is named only where the DNA matches it firmly. Some rows have no size entry. The others give once, few or many, or a class for an expanded clone.

TRBV28,TRBJ1-2,TRBD1,NA,CASSYYTEQGQHGYTF,TGTGCCAGCAGTTACTATACAGAACAGGGGCAGCATGGCTACACCTTC
TRBV6-4,TRBJ1-4,NA,NA,CASSDFRGCPISTNEKLFF,TGTGCCAGCAGTGACTTCCGGGGTTGCCCCATCTCAACTAATGAAAAACTGTTTTTT
TRBV19,TRBJ1-2,TRBD1,few,CASARGTGSYGYTF,TGTGCCAGCGCCCGTGGGACAGGGAGTTATGGCTACACCTTC
TRBV11-2,TRBJ2-7,TRBD1,few,CASSLFGQGSYEQYF,TGTGCCAGCAGCTTATTCGGACAGGGCTCATACGAGCAGTACTTC
TRBV6-5,TRBJ2-7,NA,NA,CASKRIATSYEQYF,TGTGCCAGCAAGCGTATCGCCACCTCCTACGAGCAGTACTTC
TRBV27,TRBJ1-2,TRBD1,NA,CASSPLPGQGVYGYTF,TGTGCCAGCAGTCCCCTCCCGGGACAGGGAGTCTATGGCTACACCTTC
TRBV19,TRBJ2-2,TRBD1,NA,CASRIRQGANTGELFF,TGTGCCAGTAGGATTCGACAGGGGGCGAACACCGGGGAGCTGTTTTTT
TRBV3-1/TRBV3-2,TRBJ1-3,NA,NA,CASSPQAGTGNTIYF,TGTGCCAGCAGCCCCCAGGCGGGGACTGGAAACACCATATATTTT
TRBV10-3,TRBJ2-7,NA,NA,CAISDRGREQYF,TGTGCCATCAGTGACAGGGGTCGGGAGCAGTACTTC
TRBV30,TRBJ1-3,NA,once,CAWSLPLQNGNTIYF,TGTGCCTGGAGCCTACCTCTACAGAATGGAAACACCATATATTTT
TRBV9,TRBJ1-6,NA,NA,CASSSRSDSPLHF,TGTGCCAGCAGCTCACGGTCTGATTCACCCCTCCACTTT
TRBV5-5,TRBJ1-3,TRBD1,NA,CASTDWTGGNTIYF,TGTGCCAGCACTGATTGGACAGGAGGAAACACCATATATTTT
TRBV9,TRBJ2-5,TRBD1,NA,CASSVATTGRQETQYF,TGTGCCAGCAGCGTAGCTACGACAGGGAGACAAGAGACCCAGTACTTC
TRBV5-4,TRBJ1-1,TRBD1,NA,CASSLVSGQENTEAFF,TGTGCCAGCAGCTTGGTATCAGGACAGGAGAACACTGAAGCTTTCTTT
TRBV10-3,TRBJ2-5,NA,NA,CAISESQGLETQYF,TGTGCCATCAGTGAGTCTCAGGGGCTGGAGACCCAGTACTTC
TRBV18,TRBJ2-4,NA,NA,CASSPNAAGSDIQYF,TGTGCCAGCTCACCTAATGCTGCGGGGTCGGACATTCAGTACTTC
TRBV20-1,TRBJ1-2,NA,NA,CSASLQGVGYTF,TGCAGTGCTAGTCTCCAAGGGGTAGGCTACACCTTC
TRBV5-1,TRBJ1-1,TRBD1,NA,CASSLDEGANTEAFF,TGCGCCAGCAGCTTGGACGAGGGGGCGAACACTGAAGCTTTCTTT
TRBV15,TRBJ1-2,NA,NA,CATSRANPRDYGYTF,TGTGCCACCAGCAGAGCCAATCCCAGGGACTATGGCTACACCTTC
TRBV19,TRBJ1-2,NA,NA,CASSIAPGNRNGYTF,TGTGCCAGTAGTATAGCGCCGGGGAACCGCAATGGCTACACCTTC
TRBV3-1/TRBV3-2,TRBJ1-6,NA,NA,CASSLGLSPLHF,TGTGCCAGCAGCCTGGGACTTTCGCCCCTCCACTTT
TRBV4-1,TRBJ1-1,NA,NA,CASSKVGQIYTEAFF,TGCGCCAGCAGCAAAGTTGGACAGATTTACACTGAAGCTTTCTTT
TRBV9,TRBJ2-2,NA,NA,CASSVGRGSIGELFF,TGTGCCAGCAGCGTAGGCAGGGGAAGCATCGGGGAGCTGTTTTTT
TRBV6-2/TRBV6-3,TRBJ2-2,NA,NA,CASSSATGELFF,TGTGCCAGCAGTTCTGCGACCGGGGAGCTGTTTTTT
TRBV5-1,TRBJ2-1,TRBD1,NA,CASSKGASPSISSYNEQFF,TGCGCCAGCTCTAAGGGGGCTAGCCCGTCTATAAGCTCCTACAATGAGCAGTTCTTC
TRBV24-1,TRBJ1-2,NA,NA,CATSDPTGGASLYTF,TGTGCCACCAGTGATCCGACGGGGGGGGCCAGCCTGTACACCTTC
TRBV3-1/TRBV3-2,TRBJ2-3,TRBD2,NA,CASSRGTSGTDTQYF,TGTGCCAGCAGCCGAGGGACTAGCGGCACAGATACGCAGTATTTT
TRBV6-5,TRBJ1-6,NA,NA,CASSSDSNNSPLHF,TGTGCCAGCAGCAGCGACAGTAATAATTCACCCCTCCACTTT
TRBV2,TRBJ2-1,TRBD2,NA,CASSEGTRQFF,TGTGCCAGCAGTGAAGGGACTAGGCAGTTCTTC
TRBV10-1,TRBJ1-1,NA,NA,CASSTGNTEAFF,TGCGCCAGCAGCACAGGGAACACTGAAGCTTTCTTT
TRBV7-2,TRBJ2-3,NA,NA,CASSLEEGTWDTQYF,TGTGCCAGCAGCTTAGAGGAGGGGACCTGGGATACGCAGTATTTT
TRBV30,TRBJ2-3,TRBD2,NA,CAWGLASGGGTDTQYF,TGTGCCTGGGGACTCGCTAGCGGGGGAGGCACAGATACGCAGTATTTT
TRBV5-1,TRBJ1-6,TRBD1,once,CASSLTGQGPSPLHF,TGCGCCAGCAGCTTGACGGGACAGGGTCCATCACCCCTCCACTTT
TRBV4-1,TRBJ2-7,NA,NA,CASSQEPGPYEQYF,TGCGCCAGCAGCCAAGAGCCAGGCCCCTACGAGCAGTACTTC
TRBV7-9,TRBJ2-4,TRBD1,NA,CASSRTGGTNIQYF,TGTGCCAGCAGCCGGACAGGGGGAACAAACATTCAGTACTTC
TRBV5-1,TRBJ1-4,NA,few,CASTPGEGRANEKLFF,TGCGCCAGCACCCCCGGGGAGGGTAGAGCTAATGAAAAACTGTTTTTT
TRBV30,TRBJ1-6,NA,NA,CAWNVRPGGNSPLHF,TGTGCCTGGAATGTGAGGCCTGGAGGGAATTCACCCCTCCACTTT
TRBV5-1,TRBJ2-5,NA,once,CASSSGSSNGQETQYF,TGCGCCAGCAGCTCGGGGTCATCCAACGGCCAAGAGACCCAGTACTTC
TRBV29-1,TRBJ1-2,TRBD1,NA,CSVLSGTGVYGYTF,TGCAGCGTTTTGTCCGGGACAGGGGTCTATGGCTACACCTTC
TRBV30,TRBJ2-1,NA,NA,CAWSVLRNEQFF,TGTGCCTGGAGTGTATTGAGGAATGAGCAGTTCTTC
TRBV21-1,TRBJ2-1,NA,NA,CASSKISHRGDRVCDEQFF,TGTGCCAGCAGCAAAATTTCCCATCGCGGGGACAGGGTGTGCGATGAGCAGTTCTTC
TRBV6-6,TRBJ1-1,NA,once,CASSLRQARTEAFF,TGTGCCAGCAGCCTTCGACAGGCCCGCACTGAAGCTTTCTTT
TRBV2,TRBJ2-5,NA,NA,CASRREEETQYF,TGTGCCAGCAGGCGCGAAGAAGAGACCCAGTACTTC
TRBV23-1,TRBJ2-1,NA,NA,CASSPGVRGFHSDGNNEQFF,TGCGCCAGCAGTCCTGGGGTTAGGGGCTTTCATTCAGACGGCAACAATGAGCAGTTCTTC
TRBV4-2,TRBJ1-4,NA,NA,CASSALTGEKLFF,TGTGCCAGCAGCGCATTAACCGGGGAAAAACTGTTTTTT
TRBV9,TRBJ2-1,NA,few,CASSARDSSLRNEQFF,TGTGCCAGCAGCGCCCGGGACTCCTCTTTAAGGAATGAGCAGTTCTTC
TRBV6-6,TRBJ1-5,TRBD1,NA,CASSEGAPYQPQHF,TGTGCCAGCAGCGAGGGGGCGCCTTATCAGCCCCAGCATTTT
TRBV9,TRBJ1-6,TRBD1,NA,CASSVGLGQGDSPLHF,TGTGCCAGCAGCGTGGGGTTGGGACAGGGGGACTCACCCCTCCACTTT
TRBV5-1,TRBJ1-6,TRBD1,once,CASRGGGILVSSYNSPLHF,TGCGCCAGCAGAGGAGGGGGCATTCTCGTGAGCTCCTATAATTCACCCCTCCACTTT
TRBV5-6,TRBJ2-4,TRBD1,NA,CASSRDRELAKNIQYF,TGTGCCAGCAGCCGGGACAGGGAATTAGCCAAAAACATTCAGTACTTC
TRBV7-2,TRBJ1-2,TRBD1,NA,CASSSRTGRGGYTF,TGTGCCAGCAGCTCAAGGACAGGACGGGGTGGCTACACCTTC
TRBV10-3,TRBJ2-7,TRBD1,NA,CAIGTGGHEQYF,TGTGCCATCGGGACAGGGGGCCACGAGCAGTACTTC
TRBV2,TRBJ2-5,TRBD2,NA,CASSAGLAGGIETQYF,TGTGCCAGCAGTGCGGGACTAGCGGGGGGGATAGAGACCCAGTACTTC
TRBV9,TRBJ2-3,TRBD2,NA,CASSVGVAGADTQYF,TGTGCCAGCAGCGTAGGAGTAGCGGGGGCAGATACGCAGTATTTT
TRBV21-1,TRBJ1-1,NA,once,CASIQRGRVKAEAFF,TGTGCCAGCATCCAAAGGGGGCGAGTAAAAGCTGAAGCTTTCTTT
TRBV29-1,TRBJ1-3,TRBD1,NA,CSVIWTGDTGNTIYF,TGCAGCGTTATTTGGACAGGGGATACTGGAAACACCATATATTTT
TRBV7-2,TRBJ1-2,NA,NA,CASIADRPYGGYTF,TGTGCCAGCATCGCCGACAGGCCGTATGGAGGCTACACCTTC
TRBV9,TRBJ1-1,TRBD1,NA,CASSARQGLNTEAFF,TGTGCCAGCAGCGCTAGACAGGGATTGAACACTGAAGCTTTCTTT
TRBV7-2,TRBJ1-1,NA,NA,CASSLSQGNTEAFF,TGTGCCAGCAGCTTATCCCAGGGGAACACTGAAGCTTTCTTT
TRBV18,TRBJ2-1,NA,NA,CASSPYSNEQFF,TGTGCCAGCTCACCCTACAGCAATGAGCAGTTCTTC